Each of the 3 T cell receptor beta chains below was sequenced from the same sample in a study of naive and memory T cell subsets. General study findings and limits: Possibly reflecting memory cells re-expressing CD45RA, a few larger clonotypes occurred in naive repertoires, especially CD8.

Their antigens are not known. The beta constant-region primer was an equimolar mix of two oligonucleotides covering TRBC1 and TRBC2. Ligated cDNA was amplified by four rounds of PCR with nested alpha and beta constant-region primers and SP2. TCRdb processed the UMI-ligation and nested PCR reads anew with MiXCR; each CDR3 protein has one entry. The sample includes over 110,000 distinct CDR3 sequences, approximately 21% of them seen just once. Sequencing was carried out using naive CD8+ T cells from blood. The receptors originated from a human donor in good health.

This clonotype is a singleton in its sample. The chain employs TRBV12-3 or TRBV12-4 and TRBJ2-3; 10 positions match TRBD2. The CDR3 runs to 19 residues. The V segment lost 1 base and the J segment 5 bases; nucleotides outside the gene matches: 15. DNA of the CDR3: TGTGCCAGCAGTTTAGAGCTAGCGGGAGAAAACCACTTGGTAGATACGCAGTATTTT. Translated, it gives CASSLELAGENHLVDTQYF.

This clonotype has a handful of counts. The chain links TRBV7-8 to TRBJ2-5; TRBD1 aligns across 8 bases. Germline V gives CDR1 SGHVS, CDR2 FQNEAQ. V gave up 2 bases and J gave up 1 base; unmatched junction bases: 3. This CDR3 has 15 amino acids. The CDR3 loop is CASSLWGQAQETQYF. The DNA for the CDR3 is TGTGCCAGCAGCTTATGGGGACAGGCCCAAGAGACCCAGTACTTC. The complete variable domain, with remaining parts taken from reference TRBV7-8 and TRBJ2-5, reads GAGVSQSPRYKVAKRGQDVALRCDPISGHVSLFWYQQALGQGPEFLTYFQNEAQLDKSGLPSDRFFAERPEGSVSTLKIQRTQQEDSAVYLCASSLWGQAQETQYFGPGTRLLVL.

The chain employs TRBV6-5 and TRBJ1-2; D is possibly TRBD1 (5 bases). The CDR3 is made up of 14 amino acids. Germline V gene data show CDR1 as MNHEY and CDR2 as SVGAGI. V lost 2 bases and J 5 bases, leaving 12 bases between the germline ends. CDR3 residues: CASSYIGGVYGYTF. CDR3 DNA: TGTGCCAGCAGTTACATCGGGGGAGTGTATGGCTACACCTTC.